Each of the 23 T cell receptor beta chains below was sequenced from the same sample in a study of cytomegalovirus exposure and HLA in healthy donors. PCR involved 60 Vbeta and 13 Jbeta primers. Sequenced by immunoSEQ multiplex PCR; TCRdb stores in-frame clones only, minus some. Of tens of thousands of clones in the sample, around nine tenths were seen once. Sequencing was done on a sample of PBMCs. These receptors were taken from a man in his thirties or forties in good health and CMV-seropositive.

This clone has more than one count but fewer than ten. The J gene is TRBJ2-7, the V gene TRBV27, with a tentative D call TRBD2 (5 bases). The length of the CDR3 is 13 residues. V was clipped by 3 bases and J by 5 bases, with 11 bases between them. Germline V lookup: CDR1 MNHEY, CDR2 SMNVEV (reference sequence). As DNA, the CDR3 is TGTGCCAGCAGTTTCGGCGGGTTCCACGAGCAGTACTTC. Protein: CASSFGGFHEQYF.

This clone was seen a single time. The chain has TRBV5-1 and TRBJ1-5, with 12 bases fitting TRBD1. V dropped 2 bases and J dropped 7; count of bases not matched to a gene: 10. The germline V gene has CDR1 SGHRS and CDR2 YFSETQ. The CDR3 totals 17 residues. The CDR3 is CASSFLPGQGAGQPQHF. CDR3 sequence (DNA): TGCGCCAGCAGCTTCCTTCCGGGACAGGGGGCCGGGCAGCCCCAGCATTTT.

The chain recombines TRBV6-6 with TRBJ1-2; 9 bases line up with TRBD1. Trimming took 6 bases from V and 2 from J; bases not matched to a gene: 1. There are 13 residues in the CDR3. Germline loops: CDR1 MNHNY, CDR2 SVGAGI (reference sequence). The CDR3 bases are TGTGCCAGCAGGGACAGGGGCAACTATGGCTACACCTTC. As protein: CASRDRGNYGYTF.

This sequence joins TRBV18 and TRBJ2-1, with D hard to call. Trimming left V 6 bases short and J 0 bases short, with 12 bases between. Germline V lookup: CDR1 KGHSH, CDR2 LQKENI. This CDR3 is 15 amino acids long. DNA of the CDR3: TGTGCCAGCTCCCTCGCCCCCAGCTCCTACAATGAGCAGTTCTTC. Its translation is CASSLAPSSYNEQFF.

V is TRBV7-3 and J is TRBJ1-4, with 7 bases that match TRBD1. Germline CDR1 reads SGHTA; CDR2 reads FQGTGA. V dropped 5 bases and J dropped 8; count of bases not matched to a gene: 17. The CDR3 has 17 residues. The CDR3 reads CASSQSDKGATAEKLFF. The CDR3 DNA follows: TGTGCCAGCAGCCAGAGCGATAAGGGGGCCACCGCGGAAAAACTGTTTTTT.

The chain has TRBV7-9 and TRBJ2-5; TRBD2 agrees at 15 bases. This CDR3 has 17 amino acids. Germline assignment: CDR1 SEHNR and CDR2 FQNEAQ (reference sequence). V shed 6 bases, J shed 4 bases, and the junction held 9 bases outside the gene matches. DNA of the CDR3: TGTGCCAGCAGACAACGCGTGGGACTAGCGGGAGGAGAGACCCAGTACTTC. It is translated as CASRQRVGLAGGETQYF.

V gene TRBV5-1 combines with J gene TRBJ2-5; D is perhaps TRBD1 (6 bases). Trimming shortened V by 0 bases and J by 2 bases, and 17 bases separated the two germline ends. CDR3 length: 17 residues. From germline, CDR1 is SGHRS and CDR2 YFSETQ. The CDR3 reads CASSLGPRSGDQETQYF. The CDR3 region has the DNA TGCGCCAGCAGCTTGGGGCCCCGTTCAGGGGATCAAGAGACCCAGTACTTC.

V is TRBV19 and J is TRBJ2-1; TRBD2 matches at 8 bases. The CDR3 runs 15 residues. Germline-derived CDR1 and CDR2 are LNHDA and SQIVND (reference sequence). After removal of 10 bases from V and 0 bases from J, the junction contained 8 bases not matched to a gene. The CDR3 sequence: CATTSGWSSYNEQFF. Written as DNA, the CDR3 is TGTGCCACCACTAGCGGCTGGAGCTCCTACAATGAGCAGTTCTTC. The full variable domain, with the rest looked up from reference TRBV19 and TRBJ2-1, is DGGITQSPKYLFRKEGQNVTLSCEQNLNHDAMYWYRQDPGQGLRLIYYSQIVNDFQKGDIAEGYSVSREKKESFPLTVTSAQKNPTAFYLCATTSGWSSYNEQFFGPGTRLTVL.

The chain recombines TRBV7-6 with TRBJ2-2; no definite D call. V was clipped by 1 base and J by 0 bases, with 6 bases between them. CDR1 is SGHVS, CDR2 FNYEAQ, per germline. CDR3 size: 15 residues. As DNA, the CDR3 is TGTGCCAGCAGCTTAGAACAGACGAACACCGGGGAGCTGTTTTTT. This codes for CASSLEQTNTGELFF.

The J gene is TRBJ2-1, the V gene TRBV9, with TRBD2 matching over 7 bases. Looked up from germline, CDR1 is SGDLS and CDR2 is YYNGEE. The CDR3 extends over 13 amino acids. V shed 4 bases and J 8 bases; nucleotides not matched to a gene: 6. The CDR3 DNA reads as TGTGCCAGCAGCAGGCCTAGCGGAGATGAGCAGTTCTTC. It is translated as CASSRPSGDEQFF.

The chain couples TRBV13 to TRBJ2-5, with 11 nucleotides matching TRBD2. The J call may be mistaken, given a closer DNA end match to TRBJ2-7. The length of the CDR3 is 17 residues. From germline, CDR1 is PRHDT and CDR2 FYEKMQ (reference sequence). The CDR3 protein is CASSLAPTSGSYDEQYF. CDR3 coding DNA: TGTGCCAGCAGCTTGGCTCCCACTAGCGGGAGTTACGACGAGCAGTACTTC.

This clone was seen more than once but under ten times. This rearrangement joins TRBV28 to TRBJ1-5; 10 nucleotides agree with TRBD1. With V trimmed by 4 bases and J by 1 base, 4 bases remained unmatched. The CDR3 is 16 residues long. Germline V gene sequence: CDR1 MDHEN, CDR2 SYDVKM. In DNA form, the CDR3 reads TGTGCCAGCAGTTCAGGACAGGGGGGGAGCAATCAGCCCCAGCATTTT. Residues: CASSSGQGGSNQPQHF.

The chain is built from TRBV2 and TRBJ1-2, with 7 positions matching TRBD1. The CDR3 is 13 residues long. Trimming cost V 5 bases and J 2 bases; bases outside gene matches: 2. Per the germline V gene, CDR1 is SNHLY and CDR2 is FYNNEI. This CDR3 reads CASSMGQNYGYTF. The CDR3, as DNA: TGTGCCAGCAGTATGGGACAGAACTATGGCTACACCTTC. The variable domain in full, completed from reference TRBV2 and TRBJ1-2, reads EPEVTQTPSHQVTQMGQEVILRCVPISNHLYFYWYRQILGQKVEFLVSFYNNEISEKSEIFDDQFSVERPDGSNFTLKIRSTKLEDSAMYFCASSMGQNYGYTFGSGTRLTVV.

This chain links TRBV30 with TRBJ2-5; 11 bases match TRBD2. Per germline, CDR1 GTSNPN and CDR2 SVGIG (reference sequence). The CDR3 has 16 amino acids. V shed 1 base, J shed 11 bases, and the junction held 15 bases outside the gene matches. The DNA of the CDR3 is TGTGCCTGGAGTGGGGGGACAGCACTAGCGGGAGAAGAGCAGTACTTC. This sequence encodes CAWSGGTALAGEEQYF. The full variable domain, its missing parts supplied by reference TRBV30 and TRBJ2-5, is SQTIHQWPATLVQPVGSPLSLECTVEGTSNPNLYWYRQAAGRGLQLLFYSVGIGQISSEVPQNLSASRPQDRQFILSSKKLLLSDSGFYLCAWSGGTALAGEEQYFGPGTRLLVL.

The chain carries TRBV28 and TRBJ2-1; the match to TRBD2 covers 7 bases. Germline loops: CDR1 MDHEN, CDR2 SYDVKM. Trimming removed 5 bases from V and 3 bases from J; junction bases left unmatched: 7. The CDR3 extends over 15 amino acids. CDR3: CASSPSGPFYNEQFF. As DNA, the CDR3 is TGTGCCAGCAGTCCTAGCGGTCCCTTCTACAATGAGCAGTTCTTC.

The chain couples TRBV29-1 to TRBJ1-1; 7 nucleotides align to TRBD1. Per the germline V gene, CDR1 is SQVTM and CDR2 is ANQGSEA. The CDR3 runs to 14 residues. V shed 7 bases and J 5 bases; nucleotides not matched to a gene: 13. CDR3 nucleotides: TGCAGCGGTACAGGGCCCCGCAGGGGGACTGAAGCTTTCTTT. As protein: CSGTGPRRGTEAFF.

This chain joins TRBV5-1 and TRBJ2-5, with TRBD2 matching over 10 bases. Trimming took 0 bases from V and 4 from J; bases not matched to a gene: 9. CDR3 length: 17 amino acids. Germline V gives CDR1 SGHRS, CDR2 YFSETQ. The CDR3 sequence is CASSLAPASGSRETQYF. The CDR3 DNA sequence: TGCGCCAGCAGCTTGGCCCCGGCTAGCGGGAGTAGAGAGACCCAGTACTTC.

The chain carries TRBV10-3 and TRBJ2-7, with 11 bases fitting TRBD1. The germline gives CDR1 ENHRY, CDR2 SYGVKD. This CDR3 has 15 residues. V was pared by 4 bases and J by 0 bases, with 2 bases of the junction left unmatched. The CDR3 reads CAISAGTGGSYEQYF. The CDR3 DNA reads as TGTGCCATCAGTGCCGGGACAGGGGGCTCCTACGAGCAGTACTTC.

The CDR3 protein is CASSEGTAVDEQYF. CDR3 in DNA: TGCGCCAGCAGTGAGGGAACAGCCGTCGACGAGCAGTACTTC. The rearrangement links TRBV10-1 to TRBJ2-7; D remains unclear. Germline values: CDR1 WNHNN, CDR2 SYGVQD (reference sequence). V lost 2 bases to trimming and J lost 5 bases, with 13 bases between them. The CDR3 length is 14 residues.

The V and J genes are TRBV19 and TRBJ2-6; D call uncertain. In germline, CDR1 is LNHDA, CDR2 SQIVND (reference sequence). Trimming stripped 1 base from V and 4 bases from J, with 11 bases between. The CDR3 sequence is 16 residues long. For the CDR3, the DNA is TGTGCCAGTAGTATAGCCCCCGGGTGGGGGGCCAACGTCCTGACTTTC. Translation: CASSIAPGWGANVLTF.

The chain joins TRBV6-1 to TRBJ2-3; D remains ambiguous. CDR1 and CDR2 from the germline V gene are MNHNS and SASEGT. V dropped 3 bases and J dropped 2 bases, with 12 bases sitting between them. CDR3 size: 15 residues. The CDR3 coding sequence is TGTGCCAGCAGTGAGGAGCCCTTCACCACAGATACGCAGTATTTT. Its translation is CASSEEPFTTDTQYF.

The rearrangement joins TRBV5-4 to TRBJ2-7; D possibly corresponds to TRBD1 (6 bases). Germline CDR1 is SGHNT and CDR2 is YYREEE (reference sequence). V lost 4 bases and J lost 6, with 17 bases in between. This CDR3 is built from 14 residues. The CDR3 bases are TGTGCCAGCAGCCCCACCGGGACACCGACCGAGCAGTACTTC. Translated, it gives CASSPTGTPTEQYF.

The V gene is TRBV7-6, the J gene TRBJ2-2; D is perhaps TRBD2 (5 bases). The CDR3 contains 15 residues. The V and J ends lost 8 bases and 4 bases respectively, with 17 bases between them. The V gene's germline CDR1 is SGHVS and CDR2 FNYEAQ. CDR3 nucleotides: TGTGCCAGCCGCCCCCGCGGAGGACCCACCGGGGAGCTGTTTTTT. It translates to CASRPRGGPTGELFF.